The rows below give T cell receptor beta chains drawn from one sample of a study of OX40 agonist ivuxolimab in advanced cancers. Assay used: immunoSEQ multiplex PCR; TCRdb lists only in-frame clones, some missing. The sample contains some 30,000 clones, about 88% of which appear only once. Material: CD4+ or CD8+ T cells sorted from blood, obtained in a trial of the OX40 agonist ivuxolimab. These receptors all stem from an adult with an advanced solid tumor such as melanoma, head and neck, liver or kidney cancer. Both conserved end residues are part of each CDR3. Each record gives: D gene, clone size, J gene, V gene, CDR3 DNA, CDR3 protein. The D gene is left open where the match is weak. A row's size may be missing; if present it is once, few, many or a size class.

d_call: TRBD1
clone_size: -
j_call: TRBJ2-3
v_call: TRBV15
cdr3_nt: TGTGCCACCCGGGACAGCTACACAGATACGCAGTATTTT
cdr3_aa: CATRDSYTDTQYF

d_call: -
clone_size: -
j_call: TRBJ1-4
v_call: TRBV7-9
cdr3_nt: TGTGCCAGCAGCCCCACAGTAGACTATAATGAAAAACTGTTTTTT
cdr3_aa: CASSPTVDYNEKLFF

d_call: -
clone_size: -
j_call: TRBJ2-1
v_call: TRBV27
cdr3_nt: TGTGCCAGCAGTCTCGACCCCACGAGCTCCTACAATGAGCAGTTCTTC
cdr3_aa: CASSLDPTSSYNEQFF

d_call: -
clone_size: once
j_call: TRBJ1-1
v_call: TRBV7-9
cdr3_nt: TGTGCCAGCAGCTTGGGGTACACTGAAGCTTTCTTT
cdr3_aa: CASSLGYTEAFF

d_call: -
clone_size: -
j_call: TRBJ1-6
v_call: TRBV28
cdr3_nt: TGTGCCAGCAGTCTGCCGGGGAGGTCAGATTCACCCCTCCACTTT
cdr3_aa: CASSLPGRSDSPLHF

d_call: -
clone_size: -
j_call: TRBJ1-2
v_call: TRBV5-1
cdr3_nt: TGCGCCAGCAGCTCCCTCTCGGACTATGGCTACACCTTC
cdr3_aa: CASSSLSDYGYTF

d_call: -
clone_size: -
j_call: TRBJ1-1
v_call: TRBV19
cdr3_nt: TGTGCCAGTAGCCCAGGGACGATTGGGAACACTGAAGCTTTCTTT
cdr3_aa: CASSPGTIGNTEAFF

d_call: -
clone_size: -
j_call: TRBJ2-1
v_call: TRBV6-1
cdr3_nt: TGTGCCAGCAGTGCCCGCGGGGCCTTCTACAATGAGCAGTTCTTC
cdr3_aa: CASSARGAFYNEQFF

d_call: -
clone_size: few
j_call: TRBJ2-7
v_call: TRBV5-5
cdr3_nt: TGTGCCAGCAGCTTCCCAGGGGAGCACGAGCAGTACTTC
cdr3_aa: CASSFPGEHEQYF

d_call: TRBD2
clone_size: -
j_call: TRBJ2-7
v_call: TRBV2
cdr3_nt: TGTGCCAGCAGAGAACTAGCGGGGGGGTCCTACGAGCAGTACTTC
cdr3_aa: CASRELAGGSYEQYF

d_call: TRBD1
clone_size: -
j_call: TRBJ2-1
v_call: TRBV7-3
cdr3_nt: TGTGCCAGCAGCTTACAGGGGGCCTACAATGAGCAGTTCTTC
cdr3_aa: CASSLQGAYNEQFF

d_call: -
clone_size: once
j_call: TRBJ1-5
v_call: TRBV19
cdr3_nt: TGTGCCAGTAGTATTCCTCCCAAGGAGGGTCAGCCCCAGCATTTT
cdr3_aa: CASSIPPKEGQPQHF

d_call: -
clone_size: -
j_call: TRBJ2-1
v_call: TRBV14
cdr3_nt: TGTGCCAGCAGCCAATCCCGTCAGGGGAGAAATGAGCAGTTCTTC
cdr3_aa: CASSQSRQGRNEQFF

d_call: -
clone_size: -
j_call: TRBJ1-3
v_call: TRBV10-3
cdr3_nt: TGTGCCACTACCGGACCCACTTTGAACACCATATATTTT
cdr3_aa: CATTGPTLNTIYF

d_call: -
clone_size: -
j_call: TRBJ2-5
v_call: TRBV19
cdr3_nt: TGTGCCAGTAGACCCGGGGGAGTGGAGACCCAGTACTTC
cdr3_aa: CASRPGGVETQYF

d_call: -
clone_size: -
j_call: TRBJ1-1
v_call: TRBV5-1
cdr3_nt: TGCGCCAGCACAGGGGCCCCTAACACTGAAGCTTTCTTT
cdr3_aa: CASTGAPNTEAFF

d_call: TRBD1
clone_size: -
j_call: TRBJ1-6
v_call: TRBV4-1
cdr3_nt: TGCGCCAGCAGCCAAACAGGGGGCGAAGGTTCACCCCTCCACTTT
cdr3_aa: CASSQTGGEGSPLHF

d_call: -
clone_size: -
j_call: TRBJ1-2
v_call: TRBV5-1
cdr3_nt: TGCGCCAGCAGCTTGGACGGACGCATAGCTAACTATGGCTACACCTTC
cdr3_aa: CASSLDGRIANYGYTF

d_call: -
clone_size: -
j_call: TRBJ2-5
v_call: TRBV6-5
cdr3_nt: TGTGCCAGCAGTTACTCCCGTGAGGCGGAGACCCAGTACTTC
cdr3_aa: CASSYSREAETQYF

d_call: -
clone_size: -
j_call: TRBJ1-1
v_call: TRBV5-6
cdr3_nt: TGTGCCAGCAGCTCCTCACCTGAAGCTTTCTTT
cdr3_aa: CASSSSPEAFF

d_call: TRBD1
clone_size: once
j_call: TRBJ2-2
v_call: TRBV27
cdr3_nt: TGTGCCAGCAGTCCTACCGACAGGGATTACACCGGGGAGCTGTTTTTT
cdr3_aa: CASSPTDRDYTGELFF

d_call: -
clone_size: -
j_call: TRBJ1-5
v_call: TRBV2
cdr3_nt: TGTGCCAGCAGTGATAATCAGCCCCAGCATTTT
cdr3_aa: CASSDNQPQHF

d_call: TRBD1
clone_size: -
j_call: TRBJ1-2
v_call: TRBV29-1
cdr3_nt: TGCAGCGTTGAAATCCGGGACAGGAACTATGGCTACACCTTC
cdr3_aa: CSVEIRDRNYGYTF

d_call: -
clone_size: -
j_call: TRBJ1-2
v_call: TRBV5-1
cdr3_nt: TGCGCCAGCAGCTTGGAACTGGCCGCCAGGGCCTATGGCTACACCTTC
cdr3_aa: CASSLELAARAYGYTF

d_call: TRBD2
clone_size: -
j_call: TRBJ2-3
v_call: TRBV6-4
cdr3_nt: TGTGCCAGCAGTAGCGGGAGCGCAGATACGCAGTATTTT
cdr3_aa: CASSSGSADTQYF

d_call: -
clone_size: -
j_call: TRBJ1-1
v_call: TRBV27
cdr3_nt: TGTGCCAGCAGTTTATACAGGAACACTGAAGCTTTCTTT
cdr3_aa: CASSLYRNTEAFF

d_call: -
clone_size: -
j_call: TRBJ2-7
v_call: TRBV5-1
cdr3_nt: TGCGCCAGCAGCTTCGGAGGCCCTCTCTACGAGCAGTACTTC
cdr3_aa: CASSFGGPLYEQYF

d_call: TRBD1
clone_size: -
j_call: TRBJ2-7
v_call: TRBV7-2
cdr3_nt: TGTGCCAGCAGCGACCTCCCGATAGGGGGCACCTACGAGCAGTACTTC
cdr3_aa: CASSDLPIGGTYEQYF

d_call: -
clone_size: -
j_call: TRBJ2-1
v_call: TRBV7-9
cdr3_nt: TGTGCCAGCAGCTTATCAGCGGAACCCTACAATGAGCAGTTCTTC
cdr3_aa: CASSLSAEPYNEQFF

d_call: TRBD2
clone_size: -
j_call: TRBJ2-1
v_call: TRBV19
cdr3_nt: TGTGCCAGTAGCTACTACCCTAGCGGGACCTACAATGAGCAGTTCTTC
cdr3_aa: CASSYYPSGTYNEQFF

d_call: -
clone_size: -
j_call: TRBJ1-1
v_call: TRBV11-3
cdr3_nt: TGTGCCAGCAGCTTGTCCGGGAACACTGAAGCTTTCTTT
cdr3_aa: CASSLSGNTEAFF

d_call: -
clone_size: once
j_call: TRBJ2-1
v_call: TRBV4-1
cdr3_nt: TGCGCCAGCAGCCAAGTTTTGAACTCCTACAATGAGCAGTTCTTC
cdr3_aa: CASSQVLNSYNEQFF

d_call: TRBD1
clone_size: -
j_call: TRBJ1-4
v_call: TRBV30
cdr3_nt: TGTGCCTGGAGTGCTACAGGGGGCCAGGGTGAAAAACTGTTTTTT
cdr3_aa: CAWSATGGQGEKLFF

d_call: -
clone_size: -
j_call: TRBJ2-5
v_call: TRBV6-1
cdr3_nt: TGTGCCAGCACGCCCGTGGCCATTTATGGGGAGACCCAGTACTTC
cdr3_aa: CASTPVAIYGETQYF

d_call: TRBD1
clone_size: -
j_call: TRBJ2-7
v_call: TRBV6-5
cdr3_nt: TGTGCCAGCAGTTCGGACAGGGCCTACGAGCAGTACTTC
cdr3_aa: CASSSDRAYEQYF

d_call: TRBD1
clone_size: once
j_call: TRBJ2-7
v_call: TRBV5-5
cdr3_nt: TGTGCCAGCAGCTTGGACAGGGGGACCTACGAGCAGTACTTC
cdr3_aa: CASSLDRGTYEQYF

d_call: TRBD1
clone_size: -
j_call: TRBJ1-5
v_call: TRBV10-2
cdr3_nt: TGCGCCGGGGGGACAGCTAATCAGCCCCAGCATTTT
cdr3_aa: CAGGTANQPQHF

d_call: -
clone_size: medium-sized
j_call: TRBJ1-1
v_call: TRBV6-6
cdr3_nt: TGTGCCAGCAGTTACCCGCCCAGCCGTAGCACTGAAGCTTTCTTT
cdr3_aa: CASSYPPSRSTEAFF

d_call: -
clone_size: -
j_call: TRBJ1-1
v_call: TRBV6-6
cdr3_nt: TGTGCCAGCTCCCCGGGGGGGGGCACTGAAGCTTTCTTT
cdr3_aa: CASSPGGGTEAFF

d_call: -
clone_size: -
j_call: TRBJ1-3
v_call: TRBV30
cdr3_nt: TGTGCCTGGAGGGGGGGAGCTGGAAACACCATATATTTT
cdr3_aa: CAWRGGAGNTIYF

d_call: -
clone_size: -
j_call: TRBJ1-2
v_call: TRBV9
cdr3_nt: TGTGCCAGCAGCGTAGGCGGTTTCCTCCAAGACTATGGCTACACCTTC
cdr3_aa: CASSVGGFLQDYGYTF

d_call: TRBD1
clone_size: -
j_call: TRBJ1-2
v_call: TRBV4-3
cdr3_nt: TGCGCCAGCAGCCAAGCCTCTCCCCCTACAGGGGACGGCTACACCTTC
cdr3_aa: CASSQASPPTGDGYTF

d_call: -
clone_size: -
j_call: TRBJ1-5
v_call: TRBV2
cdr3_nt: TGTGCCAGCAGGACCGGGGCTGTTAATCAGCCCCAGCATTTT
cdr3_aa: CASRTGAVNQPQHF

d_call: -
clone_size: -
j_call: TRBJ1-3
v_call: TRBV30
cdr3_nt: TGTGCCTGGAGTACGGACGGTGGAAACACCATATATTTT
cdr3_aa: CAWSTDGGNTIYF

d_call: -
clone_size: medium-sized
j_call: TRBJ2-7
v_call: TRBV7-8
cdr3_nt: TGTGCCAGCAGCTCCCCCCCCGAGCAGTACTTC
cdr3_aa: CASSSPPEQYF